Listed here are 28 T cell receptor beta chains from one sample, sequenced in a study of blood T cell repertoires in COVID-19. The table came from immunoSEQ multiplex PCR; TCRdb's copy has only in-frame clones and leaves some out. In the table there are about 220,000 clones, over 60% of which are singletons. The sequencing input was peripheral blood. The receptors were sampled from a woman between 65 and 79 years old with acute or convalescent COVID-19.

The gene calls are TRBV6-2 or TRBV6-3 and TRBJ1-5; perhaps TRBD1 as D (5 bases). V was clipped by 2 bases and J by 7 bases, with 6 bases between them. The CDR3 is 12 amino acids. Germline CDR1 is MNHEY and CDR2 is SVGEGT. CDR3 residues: CASSYGAQPQHF. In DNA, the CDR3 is TGTGCCAGCAGTTACGGGGCCCAGCCCCAGCATTTT.

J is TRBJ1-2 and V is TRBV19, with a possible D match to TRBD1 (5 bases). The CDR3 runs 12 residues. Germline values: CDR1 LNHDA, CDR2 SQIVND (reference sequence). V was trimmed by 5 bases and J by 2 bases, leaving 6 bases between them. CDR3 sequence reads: CASSDSNYGYTF. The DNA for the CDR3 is TGTGCCAGTAGTGACAGCAACTATGGCTACACCTTC.

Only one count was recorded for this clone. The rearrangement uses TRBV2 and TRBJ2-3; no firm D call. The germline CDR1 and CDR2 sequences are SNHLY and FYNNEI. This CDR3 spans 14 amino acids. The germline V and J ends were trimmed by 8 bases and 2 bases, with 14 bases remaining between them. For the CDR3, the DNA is TGTGCCAGCGCCCCCCCAGGATTCACAGATACGCAGTATTTT. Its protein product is CASAPPGFTDTQYF.

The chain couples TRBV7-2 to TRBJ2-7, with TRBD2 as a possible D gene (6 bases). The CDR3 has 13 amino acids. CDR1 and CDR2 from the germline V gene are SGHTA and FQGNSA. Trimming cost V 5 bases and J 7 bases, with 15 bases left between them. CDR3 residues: CASSPRSAGEQYF. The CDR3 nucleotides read TGTGCCAGCAGCCCGCGATCGGCGGGGGAGCAGTACTTC.

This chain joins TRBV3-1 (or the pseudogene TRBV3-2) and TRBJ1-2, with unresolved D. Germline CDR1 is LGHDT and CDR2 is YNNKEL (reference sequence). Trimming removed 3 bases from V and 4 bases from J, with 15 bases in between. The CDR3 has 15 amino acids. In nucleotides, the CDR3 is TGTGCCAGCAGCCATGCGGGAGTACCTCTCTATGGCTACACCTTC. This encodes CASSHAGVPLYGYTF.

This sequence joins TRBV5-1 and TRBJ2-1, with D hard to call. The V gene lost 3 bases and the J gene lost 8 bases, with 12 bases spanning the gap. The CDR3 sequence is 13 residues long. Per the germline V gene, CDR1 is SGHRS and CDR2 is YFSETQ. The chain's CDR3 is CASSSVTVDEQFF. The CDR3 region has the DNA TGCGCCAGCAGCTCCGTTACGGTTGATGAGCAGTTCTTC.

The CDR3 protein is CASSALGGGAPDTQYF. The CDR3 nucleotides read TGCGCCAGCAGCGCCTTGGGCGGGGGGGCCCCAGATACGCAGTATTTT. The rearrangement uses TRBV5-1 and TRBJ2-3; TRBD2 agrees at 9 bases. CDR3 length equals 16 residues. Germline CDR1 is SGHRS and CDR2 is YFSETQ. The V segment lost 4 bases and the J segment 4 bases; nucleotides outside the gene matches: 10.

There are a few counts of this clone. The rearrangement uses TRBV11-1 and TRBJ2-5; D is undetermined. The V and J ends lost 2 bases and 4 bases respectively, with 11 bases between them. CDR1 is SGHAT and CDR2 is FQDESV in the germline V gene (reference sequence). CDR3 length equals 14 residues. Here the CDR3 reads CASSLSRSVETQYF. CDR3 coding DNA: TGTGCCAGCAGCTTAAGCCGGAGCGTAGAGACCCAGTACTTC.

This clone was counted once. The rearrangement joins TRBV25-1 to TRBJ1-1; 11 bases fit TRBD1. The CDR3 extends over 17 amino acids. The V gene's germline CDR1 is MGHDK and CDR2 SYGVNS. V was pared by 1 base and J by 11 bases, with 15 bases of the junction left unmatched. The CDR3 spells CASSEFVGTGGFPEAFF. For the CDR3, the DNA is TGTGCCAGCAGTGAATTTGTGGGGACAGGGGGATTCCCAGAGGCTTTCTTT.

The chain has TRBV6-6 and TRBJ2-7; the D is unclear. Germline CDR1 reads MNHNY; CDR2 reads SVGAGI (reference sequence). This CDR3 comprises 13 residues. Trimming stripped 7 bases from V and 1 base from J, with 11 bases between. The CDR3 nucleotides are TGTGCCAGCAAACAGCCGCCTTCCTACGAGCAGTACTTC. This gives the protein CASKQPPSYEQYF.

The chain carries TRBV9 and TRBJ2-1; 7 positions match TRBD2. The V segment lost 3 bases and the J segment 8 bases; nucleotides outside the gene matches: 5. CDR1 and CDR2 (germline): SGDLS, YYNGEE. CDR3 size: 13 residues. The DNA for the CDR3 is TGTGCCAGCAGCGAACAAACTAGCGATGAGCAGTTCTTC. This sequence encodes CASSEQTSDEQFF.

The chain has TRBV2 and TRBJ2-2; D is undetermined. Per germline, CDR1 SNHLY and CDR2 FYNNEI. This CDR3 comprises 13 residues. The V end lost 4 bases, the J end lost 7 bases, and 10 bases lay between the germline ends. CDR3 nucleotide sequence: TGTGCCAGCAGTGTACAGTCAGGCGGGGAGCTGTTTTTT. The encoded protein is CASSVQSGGELFF.

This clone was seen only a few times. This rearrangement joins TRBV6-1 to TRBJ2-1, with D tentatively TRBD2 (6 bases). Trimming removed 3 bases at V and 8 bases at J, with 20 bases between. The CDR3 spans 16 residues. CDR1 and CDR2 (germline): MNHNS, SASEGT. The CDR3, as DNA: TGTGCCAGCAGTGATGTCAGGGAGGCTCTAATGGATGAGCAGTTCTTC. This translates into CASSDVREALMDEQFF.

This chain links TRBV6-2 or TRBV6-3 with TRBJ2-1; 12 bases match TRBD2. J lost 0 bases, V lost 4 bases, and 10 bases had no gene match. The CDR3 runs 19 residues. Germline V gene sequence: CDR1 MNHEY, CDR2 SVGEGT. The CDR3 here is CASSWSSGGAWGSYNEQFF. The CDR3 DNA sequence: TGTGCCAGCAGTTGGTCTAGCGGGGGGGCCTGGGGCTCCTACAATGAGCAGTTCTTC.

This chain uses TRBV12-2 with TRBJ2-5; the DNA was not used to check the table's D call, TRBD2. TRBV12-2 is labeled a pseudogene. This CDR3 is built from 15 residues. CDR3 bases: TGTGCAAGTCCTACTAGCGGGGAGCCACAAGAGACCCAGTACTTC. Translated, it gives CASPTSGEPQETQYF.

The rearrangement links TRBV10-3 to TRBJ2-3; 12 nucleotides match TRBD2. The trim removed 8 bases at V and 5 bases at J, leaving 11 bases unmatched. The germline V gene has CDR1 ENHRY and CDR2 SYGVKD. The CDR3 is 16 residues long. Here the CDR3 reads CAIHSGLAGGGDTQYF. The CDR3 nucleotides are TGTGCCATCCACTCGGGACTAGCGGGCGGGGGAGATACGCAGTATTTT.

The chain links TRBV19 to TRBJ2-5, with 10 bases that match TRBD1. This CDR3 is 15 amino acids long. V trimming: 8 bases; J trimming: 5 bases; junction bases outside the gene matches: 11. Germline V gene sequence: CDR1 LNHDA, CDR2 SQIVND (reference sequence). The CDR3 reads CASLEDRGLGETQYF. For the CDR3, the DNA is TGTGCCAGTTTGGAAGACAGGGGGCTAGGGGAGACCCAGTACTTC.

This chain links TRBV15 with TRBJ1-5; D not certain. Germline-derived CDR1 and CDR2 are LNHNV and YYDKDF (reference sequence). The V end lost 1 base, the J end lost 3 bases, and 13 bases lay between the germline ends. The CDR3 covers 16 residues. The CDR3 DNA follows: TGTGCCACCAGCAGAGTTCGGGGTGGCCTCAATCAGCCCCAGCATTTT. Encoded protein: CATSRVRGGLNQPQHF.

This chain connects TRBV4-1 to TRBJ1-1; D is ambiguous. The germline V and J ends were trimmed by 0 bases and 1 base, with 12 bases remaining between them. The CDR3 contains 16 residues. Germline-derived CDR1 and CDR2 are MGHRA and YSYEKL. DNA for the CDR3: TGCGCCAGCAGCCAAGATCGATATTTCGGGAACACTGAAGCTTTCTTT. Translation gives CASSQDRYFGNTEAFF.

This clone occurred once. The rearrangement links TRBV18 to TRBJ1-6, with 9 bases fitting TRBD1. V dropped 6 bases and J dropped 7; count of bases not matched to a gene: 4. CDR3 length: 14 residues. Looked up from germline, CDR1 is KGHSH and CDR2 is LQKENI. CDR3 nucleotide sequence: TGTGCCAGCTCCGGGGACAGGGCAAATTCACCCCTCCACTTT. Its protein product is CASSGDRANSPLHF.

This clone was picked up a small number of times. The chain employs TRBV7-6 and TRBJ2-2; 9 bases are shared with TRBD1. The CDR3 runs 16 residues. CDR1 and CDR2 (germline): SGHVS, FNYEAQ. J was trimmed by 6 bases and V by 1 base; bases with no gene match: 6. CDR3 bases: TGTGCCAGCAGCTTAGGAACAGGGGGCTTGGCCGGGGAGCTGTTTTTT. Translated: CASSLGTGGLAGELFF.

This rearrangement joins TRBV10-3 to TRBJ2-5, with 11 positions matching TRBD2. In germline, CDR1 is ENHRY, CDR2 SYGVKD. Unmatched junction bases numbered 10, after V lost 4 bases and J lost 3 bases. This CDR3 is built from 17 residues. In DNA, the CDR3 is TGTGCCATCAGTGGGGCACCGCTGGGACTAGCGGAAGAGACCCAGTACTTC. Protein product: CAISGAPLGLAEETQYF.

The CDR3 nucleotides read TGTGCCAGCTCACCGTCGCTCATCAGCGCCCTCCAAGAGACCCAGTACTTC. Translated: CASSPSLISALQETQYF. The V call is TRBV18, the J call TRBJ2-5; D unclear. Germline CDR1 is KGHSH and CDR2 is LQKENI. V was shortened by 3 bases and J by 1 base, with 18 bases between the two germline ends. The CDR3 has 17 amino acids. Variable domain in full (rest from reference TRBV18 and TRBJ2-5): NAGVMQNPRHLVRRRGQEARLRCSPMKGHSHVYWYRQLPEEGLKFMVYLQKENIIDESGMPKERFSAEFPKEGPSILRIQQVVRGDSAAYFCASSPSLISALQETQYFGPGTRLLVL.

CDR3 bases: TGTGCCAGCAGTCCCGGGACAGGGGAACAGCCCCAGCATTTT. Protein: CASSPGTGEQPQHF. The gene calls are TRBV2 and TRBJ1-5, with 10 bases matching TRBD1. Looked up from germline, CDR1 is SNHLY and CDR2 is FYNNEI. CDR3 size: 14 residues. Losses at the gene ends were 5 bases for V and 7 bases for J; bases not matched to a gene: 5.

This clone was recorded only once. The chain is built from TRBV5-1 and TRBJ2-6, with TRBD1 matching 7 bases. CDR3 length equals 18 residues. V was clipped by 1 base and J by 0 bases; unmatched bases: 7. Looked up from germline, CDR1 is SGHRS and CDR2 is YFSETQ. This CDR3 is CASSLSAGGYSGANVLTF. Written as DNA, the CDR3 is TGCGCCAGCAGCTTGAGTGCAGGGGGTTACTCTGGGGCCAACGTCCTGACTTTC.

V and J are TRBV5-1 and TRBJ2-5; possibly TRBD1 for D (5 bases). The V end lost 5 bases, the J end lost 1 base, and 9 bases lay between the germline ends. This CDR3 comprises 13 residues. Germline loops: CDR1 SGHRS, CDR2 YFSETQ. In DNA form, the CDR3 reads TGCGCCAGCAGGACGCAGGGCCAAGAGACCCAGTACTTC. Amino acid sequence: CASRTQGQETQYF.

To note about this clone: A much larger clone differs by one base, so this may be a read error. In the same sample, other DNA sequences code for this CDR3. In nucleotides, the CDR3 is TGTGCCAGCAGCTTAGCGGGCACAGATACGCAGTATTTT. This gives the protein CASSLAGTDTQYF. The chain joins TRBV13 to TRBJ2-3, with no clear D. The germline V gene has CDR1 PRHDT and CDR2 FYEKMQ (reference sequence). V lost 1 base to trimming and J lost 1 base, with 3 bases between them. This CDR3 contains 13 residues.

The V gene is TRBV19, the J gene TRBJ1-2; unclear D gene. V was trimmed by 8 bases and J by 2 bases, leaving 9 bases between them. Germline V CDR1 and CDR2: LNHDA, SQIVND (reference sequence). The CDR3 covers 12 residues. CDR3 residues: CASAPGNYGYTF. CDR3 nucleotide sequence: TGTGCCAGTGCCCCGGGAAACTATGGCTACACCTTC.